Listed below are T cell receptor beta chains from one sample, sequenced in a study of PD-1 blockade in mismatch repair-deficient tumors. Profiling relied on immunoSEQ multiplex PCR, and the TCRdb table lists in-frame clones only, not all of them. The table records 20,000 to 30,000 clones, about 81% of them present only once. The sequencing used PBMCs, collected before pembrolizumab treatment. The receptors originated from an adult with mismatch repair-deficient cancer. Each CDR3 is given with its conserved first and last residue. Fields, in order: clone size, D gene, J gene, V gene, CDR3 protein, CDR3 DNA. D genes are given only for firm matches. Only part of the rows carry a size: once, few, many, or a class if the clone is expanded.

clone_size: -; d_call: TRBD1; j_call: TRBJ2-7; v_call: TRBV6-1; cdr3_aa: CASTGQGFYEQYF; cdr3_nt: TGTGCCAGCACCGGACAGGGATTTTACGAGCAGTACTTC
clone_size: -; d_call: TRBD2; j_call: TRBJ2-7; v_call: TRBV13; cdr3_aa: CASSQWGGGSYEQYF; cdr3_nt: TGTGCCAGCAGCCAATGGGGGGGTGGGTCCTACGAGCAGTACTTC
clone_size: -; d_call: TRBD1; j_call: TRBJ1-1; v_call: TRBV7-3; cdr3_aa: CASSIDRARNTEAFF; cdr3_nt: TGTGCCAGCAGCATCGACAGGGCCCGAAACACTGAAGCTTTCTTT
clone_size: -; d_call: -; j_call: TRBJ1-4; v_call: TRBV19; cdr3_aa: CASHRQGEKLFF; cdr3_nt: TGTGCCAGCCATCGGCAGGGGGAAAAACTGTTTTTT
clone_size: once; d_call: -; j_call: TRBJ2-1; v_call: TRBV28; cdr3_aa: CASSRDQGSYNEQFF; cdr3_nt: TGTGCCAGCAGTCGGGATCAGGGGTCCTACAATGAGCAGTTCTTC
clone_size: -; d_call: TRBD1; j_call: TRBJ1-6; v_call: TRBV30; cdr3_aa: CAWTRGPDRASSPLHF; cdr3_nt: TGTGCCTGGACTCGTGGCCCAGACAGGGCTAGTTCACCCCTCCACTTT
clone_size: -; d_call: -; j_call: TRBJ2-5; v_call: TRBV29-1; cdr3_aa: CSVGGVMDGNQETQYF; cdr3_nt: TGCAGCGTTGGGGGGGTCATGGACGGAAACCAAGAGACCCAGTACTTC
clone_size: -; d_call: TRBD1; j_call: TRBJ2-7; v_call: TRBV19; cdr3_aa: CASRGQDFLSYEQYF; cdr3_nt: TGTGCCAGCAGGGGACAGGATTTCTTATCCTACGAGCAGTACTTC
clone_size: -; d_call: -; j_call: TRBJ2-7; v_call: TRBV7-9; cdr3_aa: CASSSYSGSSYEQYF; cdr3_nt: TGTGCCAGCAGCTCCTACTCAGGGTCATCCTACGAGCAGTACTTC
clone_size: -; d_call: TRBD1; j_call: TRBJ1-1; v_call: TRBV7-9; cdr3_aa: CASSLVQGATEAFF; cdr3_nt: TGTGCCAGCAGCCTCGTACAGGGGGCCACTGAAGCTTTCTTT
clone_size: medium-sized; d_call: TRBD1; j_call: TRBJ1-5; v_call: TRBV9; cdr3_aa: CASSRQGGDQPQHF; cdr3_nt: TGTGCCAGCAGCCGACAGGGTGGGGATCAGCCCCAGCATTTT
clone_size: -; d_call: TRBD2; j_call: TRBJ2-2; v_call: TRBV5-1; cdr3_aa: CASSAGGTSGRSWGPGELFF; cdr3_nt: TGCGCCAGCAGCGCCGGCGGGACTAGCGGGAGGAGTTGGGGCCCCGGGGAGCTGTTTTTT
clone_size: -; d_call: TRBD2; j_call: TRBJ2-3; v_call: TRBV7-8; cdr3_aa: CASSLGTSGSKADTQYF; cdr3_nt: TGTGCCAGCAGCTTAGGGACTAGCGGGAGTAAAGCAGATACGCAGTATTTT
clone_size: -; d_call: -; j_call: TRBJ1-2; v_call: TRBV5-1; cdr3_aa: CASSNGGEVGYGYTF; cdr3_nt: TGCGCCAGCAGCAATGGTGGGGAGGTCGGATATGGCTACACCTTC
clone_size: once; d_call: -; j_call: TRBJ1-2; v_call: TRBV14; cdr3_aa: CASSQGLGRVGGYTF; cdr3_nt: TGTGCCAGCAGCCAAGGATTGGGCAGGGTAGGCGGCTACACCTTC
clone_size: -; d_call: TRBD2; j_call: TRBJ2-3; v_call: TRBV5-8; cdr3_aa: CASKEWLAGVSQYF; cdr3_nt: TGTGCCAGCAAGGAGTGGCTAGCGGGAGTCTCGCAGTATTTT
clone_size: few; d_call: TRBD2; j_call: TRBJ2-7; v_call: TRBV7-9; cdr3_aa: CASSPSGGGLGEQYF; cdr3_nt: TGTGCCAGCAGCCCTAGCGGGGGGGGACTAGGAGAGCAGTACTTC
clone_size: -; d_call: TRBD1; j_call: TRBJ1-4; v_call: TRBV5-1; cdr3_aa: CASSLGTGFGTNEKLFF; cdr3_nt: TGCGCCAGCAGCTTGGGGACAGGGTTTGGTACTAATGAAAAACTGTTTTTT
clone_size: -; d_call: TRBD2; j_call: TRBJ2-2; v_call: TRBV7-3; cdr3_aa: CASSSGGPGELFF; cdr3_nt: TGTGCCAGCAGTAGCGGGGGACCCGGGGAGCTGTTTTTT
clone_size: -; d_call: -; j_call: TRBJ2-7; v_call: TRBV5-1; cdr3_aa: CASSWMAGEREQYF; cdr3_nt: TGCGCCAGCAGCTGGATGGCGGGTGAGCGCGAGCAGTACTTC
clone_size: -; d_call: TRBD1; j_call: TRBJ2-7; v_call: TRBV28; cdr3_aa: CASSSGGQGRYEQYF; cdr3_nt: TGTGCCAGCAGTTCGGGGGGACAGGGCAGGTACGAGCAGTACTTC
clone_size: -; d_call: -; j_call: TRBJ1-2; v_call: TRBV27; cdr3_aa: CASSLRGGALYGYTF; cdr3_nt: TGTGCCAGCAGTCTCCGGGGGGGGGCCCTCTATGGCTACACCTTC
clone_size: -; d_call: -; j_call: TRBJ1-2; v_call: TRBV6-5; cdr3_aa: CASSDPAGTYGYTF; cdr3_nt: TGTGCCAGCAGTGACCCGGCAGGAACCTATGGCTACACCTTC
clone_size: -; d_call: -; j_call: TRBJ2-2; v_call: TRBV6-6; cdr3_aa: CASRRTTNTGELFF; cdr3_nt: TGTGCCAGCCGTAGGACTACGAACACCGGGGAGCTGTTTTTT
clone_size: -; d_call: TRBD1; j_call: TRBJ1-1; v_call: TRBV2; cdr3_aa: CASKRQGAGRGTEAFF; cdr3_nt: TGTGCCAGCAAAAGACAGGGGGCCGGCCGCGGCACTGAAGCTTTCTTT
clone_size: -; d_call: -; j_call: TRBJ1-2; v_call: TRBV28; cdr3_aa: CAIYREGNYGYTF; cdr3_nt: TGTGCCATTTACAGGGAGGGTAACTATGGCTACACCTTC
clone_size: few; d_call: TRBD2; j_call: TRBJ2-7; v_call: TRBV2; cdr3_aa: CASSREGRVSEQYF; cdr3_nt: TGTGCCAGCAGCAGGGAGGGCAGAGTCTCCGAGCAGTACTTC
clone_size: once; d_call: -; j_call: TRBJ2-2; v_call: TRBV7-9; cdr3_aa: CASSLETVTGELFF; cdr3_nt: TGTGCCAGCAGCTTAGAGACAGTTACCGGGGAGCTGTTTTTT
clone_size: -; d_call: -; j_call: TRBJ2-1; v_call: TRBV18; cdr3_aa: CASSPKDRDIPNEQFF; cdr3_nt: TGTGCCAGCTCACCGAAAGACCGGGACATTCCCAATGAGCAGTTCTTC
clone_size: -; d_call: -; j_call: TRBJ2-1; v_call: TRBV5-1; cdr3_aa: CASSLGQSDEQFF; cdr3_nt: TGCGCCAGCAGCTTGGGACAGAGCGATGAGCAGTTCTTC
clone_size: -; d_call: -; j_call: TRBJ1-2; v_call: TRBV7-8; cdr3_aa: CASSSSGDRGYTF; cdr3_nt: TGTGCCAGCAGCTCTTCAGGGGATCGTGGCTACACCTTC
clone_size: -; d_call: TRBD1; j_call: TRBJ1-6; v_call: TRBV5-1; cdr3_aa: CASARDRDSPLHF; cdr3_nt: TGCGCCAGTGCCCGGGACAGGGATTCACCCCTCCACTTT
clone_size: -; d_call: -; j_call: TRBJ1-1; v_call: TRBV2; cdr3_aa: CASSEYGEPFF; cdr3_nt: TGTGCCAGCAGTGAATACGGGGAACCTTTCTTT
clone_size: -; d_call: TRBD1; j_call: TRBJ1-5; v_call: TRBV6-1; cdr3_aa: CASSDQGAQHF; cdr3_nt: TGTGCCAGCAGTGATCAGGGGGCCCAGCATTTT
clone_size: -; d_call: TRBD1; j_call: TRBJ1-2; v_call: TRBV6-5; cdr3_aa: CASSADRVGGYTF; cdr3_nt: TGTGCCAGCAGTGCGGACAGGGTGGGAGGCTACACCTTC
clone_size: -; d_call: -; j_call: TRBJ2-5; v_call: TRBV7-8; cdr3_aa: CASRPSRGRQETQYF; cdr3_nt: TGTGCCAGCAGACCATCCCGAGGTCGGCAAGAGACCCAGTACTTC
clone_size: few; d_call: TRBD2; j_call: TRBJ2-7; v_call: TRBV19; cdr3_aa: CASRRTSGAYEQYF; cdr3_nt: TGTGCCAGTAGGCGGACTAGCGGCGCCTACGAGCAGTACTTC
clone_size: -; d_call: -; j_call: TRBJ1-4; v_call: TRBV18; cdr3_aa: CASHSTGTTNEKLFF; cdr3_nt: TGTGCCAGCCATAGCACAGGGACAACTAATGAAAAACTGTTTTTT
clone_size: -; d_call: TRBD2; j_call: TRBJ2-3; v_call: TRBV6-1; cdr3_aa: CASSKGLAGGTSTDTQYF; cdr3_nt: TGTGCCAGCAGTAAAGGACTAGCGGGAGGTACTAGCACAGATACGCAGTATTTT
clone_size: -; d_call: -; j_call: TRBJ1-5; v_call: TRBV6-1; cdr3_aa: CASIEAAYYQPQHF; cdr3_nt: TGTGCCAGCATCGAAGCAGCCTATTATCAGCCCCAGCATTTT
clone_size: -; d_call: -; j_call: TRBJ2-5; v_call: TRBV6-5; cdr3_aa: CASSYSVASQETQYF; cdr3_nt: TGTGCCAGCAGTTACTCAGTGGCCAGCCAAGAGACCCAGTACTTC
clone_size: few; d_call: -; j_call: TRBJ2-7; v_call: TRBV7-9; cdr3_aa: CASSSHRGEEYF; cdr3_nt: TGTGCCAGCAGCTCCCATCGAGGGGAGGAGTACTTC
clone_size: -; d_call: -; j_call: TRBJ2-7; v_call: TRBV28; cdr3_aa: CASIGGGSGGRYEQYF; cdr3_nt: TGTGCCAGCATAGGGGGGGGTTCGGGTGGGAGATACGAGCAGTACTTC
clone_size: few; d_call: TRBD1; j_call: TRBJ2-2; v_call: TRBV5-1; cdr3_aa: CASSSARTGGELFF; cdr3_nt: TGCGCCAGCAGCTCCGCGCGGACAGGCGGGGAGCTGTTTTTT
clone_size: -; d_call: -; j_call: TRBJ2-2; v_call: TRBV27; cdr3_aa: CASYTLGGTGELFF; cdr3_nt: TGTGCCAGCTATACCCTCGGGGGCACCGGGGAGCTGTTTTTT